This is a list of T cell receptor beta chains from one sample in a study of blood T cell repertoires in COVID-19. Data came from immunoSEQ multiplex PCR; TCRdb stores just in-frame clones and leaves some out. This sample carries tens of thousands of clones, about nine tenths of them seen once, and the ten largest clones take 25% to 30%. The sample comprised peripheral blood. The receptors shown here come from a woman older than 75 with active or convalescent COVID-19. Both conserved end residues are part of each CDR3. A D gene is named only where the DNA matches it firmly. The listing skips clone size in some rows; elsewhere it reads once, few, many or a size class.

d_call clone_size j_call v_call cdr3_nt cdr3_aa
. . TRBJ1-2 TRBV6-5 TGTGCCAGCAGTTACAGGAGGAACTATGGCTACACCTTC CASSYRRNYGYTF
. few TRBJ1-1 TRBV19 TGTGCCAGTACCAGATCGGACAAGACCGTCGGGGCTTTCTTT CASTRSDKTVGAFF
. . TRBJ2-3 TRBV10-3 TGTGCCATCAGGACGACTACATTGGTAGATACGCAGTATTTT CAIRTTTLVDTQYF
. . TRBJ1-5 TRBV6-2/TRBV6-3 TGTGCCAGCAGTTACCCCGGCAGGGTAAATCAGCCCCAGCATTTT CASSYPGRVNQPQHF
TRBD2 . TRBJ2-7 TRBV19 TGTGCCAGTAGCCGGGATCGGACTAGCGGGGGGGATGAGCAGTACTTC CASSRDRTSGGDEQYF
. few TRBJ1-4 TRBV10-3 TGTGCCATCAGTGAGTCGGGACATAATGAAAAACTGTTTTTT CAISESGHNEKLFF
. . TRBJ1-1 TRBV3-1/TRBV3-2 TGTGCCAGCAGCCAAAGGGGAAATGAAGCTTTCTTT CASSQRGNEAFF
. . TRBJ2-1 TRBV5-6 TGTGCCAGCAGCTTCGGGGGTGGAGGCCCCATTGAGCAGTTCTTC CASSFGGGGPIEQFF
TRBD2 . TRBJ2-7 TRBV14 TGTGCCAGCAGCCAACTAGCGGGGCTGATCTCCTACGAGCAGTACTTC CASSQLAGLISYEQYF
TRBD2 . TRBJ2-1 TRBV4-3 TGCGCCAGCAGCCTCAAGCGGGGGCCGTACAATGAGCAGTTCTTC CASSLKRGPYNEQFF
TRBD1 . TRBJ2-7 TRBV27 TGTGCCAGCATAAGGACAGGGGGCCACGAGCAGTACTTC CASIRTGGHEQYF
. . TRBJ1-5 TRBV27 TGTGCCGCGGGGAGGGTGGGGATGTCGAGCAATCAGCCCCAGCATTTT CAAGRVGMSSNQPQHF
. . TRBJ1-2 TRBV20-1 TGCAGGGCTAGTGGACACGGACCCAGGGGATTTAACTATGGCTACACCTTC CRASGHGPRGFNYGYTF
. few TRBJ1-4 TRBV3-1/TRBV3-2 TGTGCCAGCAGCCAGGATGGCGGAAGAGAAAAACTGTTTTTT CASSQDGGREKLFF
. . TRBJ1-1 TRBV30 TGTGCCTCGGAAATGGGGCAGCCGAACACTGAAGCTTTCTTT CASEMGQPNTEAFF
TRBD1 . TRBJ1-1 TRBV7-9 TGTGCCAGCAGCTTTAACAGGGGAAACCTGAGGTCGATGAACACTGAAGCTTTCTTT CASSFNRGNLRSMNTEAFF
. . TRBJ1-1 TRBV11-2 TGTGCCAGCAGCTTATGGGGGAGGGACCTGAACACTGAAGCTTTCTTT CASSLWGRDLNTEAFF
. . TRBJ2-5 TRBV29-1 TGCAGCGTTGAGGACTACGCGAGGGGGACCCAGTACTTC CSVEDYARGTQYF
. . TRBJ2-7 TRBV12-3/TRBV12-4 TGTGCCAGCGGATTAGAGGGGCTGGGGGAGCAGTACTTC CASGLEGLGEQYF
. . TRBJ1-2 TRBV4-2 TGTGCCAGCAGCCAAGACGGAGGACAGTCTGGCTACACCTTC CASSQDGGQSGYTF
. . TRBJ1-1 TRBV6-5 TGTGCCAGCAGTTACCGAGGGGGTGTAGCTTTCTTT CASSYRGGVAFF
. . TRBJ2-2 TRBV5-4 TGTGCCAGCAGTTTAGTGGACACCGGGGAGCTGTTTTTT CASSLVDTGELFF